These 25 T cell receptor beta chains came from one sample sequenced in a study of CD8+CD57+ T cells in acquired aplastic anemia. CDR3 and TCR beta VDJ profiling relied on a genomic DNA template. TCRdb reanalysed the reads using MiXCR and keeps one entry per CDR3 protein. The sample includes under 200,000 distinct CDR3 sequences, roughly 45% of them seen just once. The sequencing sample was made of sorted CD4+, CD8+, or CD8+CD57+ T cells (not recorded which) from PBMCs. These receptor sequences come from a human donor in good health.

This clonotype was counted at least ten times. The J gene is TRBJ1-1, the V gene TRBV19, with D maybe TRBD1 (6 bases). The CDR3 loop spans 11 amino acids. Germline loops: CDR1 LNHDA, CDR2 SQIVND (reference sequence). V was trimmed by 10 bases and J by 4 bases, leaving 10 bases between them. CDR3 DNA sequence: TGTGCCACACAGGGACCCACTGAAGCTTTCTTT. Protein product: CATQGPTEAFF.

This clonotype occurred many times. V usage is TRBV5-1 and J usage is TRBJ2-1; 9 nucleotides agree with TRBD2. The CDR3 is 16 residues long. Per germline, CDR1 SGHRS and CDR2 YFSETQ. Trimming at V came to 4 bases and at J to 7 bases, leaving 12 bases not matched to a gene. CDR3 region: CASSPGWLAGLNEQFF. The DNA of the CDR3 is TGCGCCAGCAGCCCAGGGTGGCTAGCGGGATTGAATGAGCAGTTCTTC. The full variable domain, completed using reference TRBV5-1 and TRBJ2-1, is KAGVTQTPRYLIKTRGQQVTLSCSPISGHRSVSWYQQTPGQGLQFLFEYFSETQRNKGNFPGRFSGRQFSNSRSEMNVSTLELGDSALYLCASSPGWLAGLNEQFFGPGTRLTVL.

Ten or more counts support this clonotype. The V gene is TRBV20-1, the J gene TRBJ1-6; TRBD1 aligns across 9 bases. This CDR3 is 16 amino acids long. V lost 6 bases to trimming and J lost 0 bases; unmatched junction nucleotides: 6. Per the germline V gene, CDR1 is DFQATT and CDR2 is SNEGSKA (reference sequence). The CDR3 region has the DNA TGCAGTGCGCCTACAGGGGGCAGCTCCTATAATTCACCCCTCCACTTT. Its protein is CSAPTGGSSYNSPLHF.

The chain recombines TRBV6-5 with TRBJ2-7; D remains ambiguous. The CDR3 is 10 residues long. CDR1 is MNHEY, CDR2 SVGAGI, per germline. Trimming cost V 5 bases and J 5 bases, with 4 bases left between them. The CDR3 loop reads CASSDDEQYF. The CDR3, as DNA: TGTGCCAGCAGTGATGACGAGCAGTACTTC.

The chain is built from TRBV27 and TRBJ2-7, with 11 bases aligning to TRBD2. Germline V CDR1 and CDR2: MNHEY, SMNVEV (reference sequence). The CDR3 is made up of 16 amino acids. V shed 5 bases, J shed 0 bases, and the junction held 6 bases outside the gene matches. CDR3 in DNA: TGTGCCAGCAGTCAGACTAGCGGGACCATCTCCTACGAGCAGTACTTC. Residues: CASSQTSGTISYEQYF.

Concerning this clonotype: This could be a read error, since a much larger clone is one nucleotide away. The chain links TRBV7-3 to TRBJ2-1, with TRBD2 matching 13 bases. Looked up from germline, CDR1 is SGHTA and CDR2 is FQGTGA. J was trimmed by 10 bases and V by 5 bases; bases with no gene match: 11. The CDR3 totals 16 residues. The DNA of the CDR3 is TGTGCCAGCAGCGTAGGGGGACTAGCGGGACTCTACGAGCAGTTCTTC. This gives the protein CASSVGGLAGLYEQFF.

The CDR3 nucleotides read TGTGCCATCAGTGAGCTCGGGGGTGGGTACACTGAAGCTTTCTTT. Its translation is CAISELGGGYTEAFF. The chain links TRBV10-3 to TRBJ1-1; a weak D match, TRBD1 (5 bases). There are 15 residues in the CDR3. V was trimmed by 2 bases and J by 3 bases, leaving 13 bases between them. Germline CDR1 and CDR2: ENHRY and SYGVKD.

This clonotype was observed many times. The rearrangement joins TRBV5-1 to TRBJ2-6; either TRBD1 or TRBD2 may supply D (6 bases each). V lost 5 bases and J 2 bases, leaving 14 bases between the germline ends. The CDR3 consists of 16 residues. Germline V gene data show CDR1 as SGHRS and CDR2 as YFSETQ. The DNA of the CDR3 is TGCGCCAGCAGTATGGGGGGCGCTGCTGGGGCCAACGTCCTGACTTTC. Its protein is CASSMGGAAGANVLTF.

The chain has TRBV20-1 and TRBJ2-1, with 8 bases identical to TRBD2. CDR3 size: 14 residues. CDR1 DFQATT and CDR2 SNEGSKA come from the germline V gene (reference sequence). The V segment lost 4 bases and the J segment 0 bases; nucleotides outside the gene matches: 2. The CDR3 nucleotides are TGCAGTGCTAAACTAGCGGACTCCTACAATGAGCAGTTCTTC. This translates into CSAKLADSYNEQFF.

The chain uses TRBV25-1 and TRBJ2-7, with 12 bases aligning to TRBD2. The V and J ends lost 5 bases and 4 bases, in that order; junction bases with no gene match: 9. Germline CDR1 MGHDK, CDR2 SYGVNS. This CDR3 is built from 16 residues. The CDR3 DNA is TGTGCCAGCAGTCCCCCGACCGGGACTAGCGGGTACGAGCAGTACTTC. Encoded protein: CASSPPTGTSGYEQYF.

In this sample, this clonotype turned up many times. The chain recombines TRBV19 with TRBJ1-6; 7 positions match TRBD1. This CDR3 spans 15 amino acids. The trim removed 8 bases at V and 4 bases at J, leaving 8 bases unmatched. Looked up from germline, CDR1 is LNHDA and CDR2 is SQIVND (reference sequence). The CDR3 protein is CASLPGGSYNSPLHF. In nucleotides, the CDR3 is TGTGCCAGTCTCCCAGGGGGTAGTTATAATTCACCCCTCCACTTT.

This clonotype showed up many times. This chain uses TRBV7-3 with TRBJ2-2; possibly TRBD1 for D (6 bases). V shed 5 bases and J shed 4 bases, with 17 bases lying between them. CDR3 length equals 16 residues. Germline CDR1 and CDR2: SGHTA and FQGTGA. CDR3 bases: TGTGCCAGCAGCGCGTACAGGGTTTCAAGCACCGGGGAGCTGTTTTTT. It translates to CASSAYRVSSTGELFF.

This clonotype was observed a single time. The chain couples TRBV5-4 to TRBJ2-7; D not resolved. The CDR3 sequence is 12 residues long. Per germline, CDR1 SGHNT and CDR2 YYREEE (reference sequence). V lost 0 bases and J 10 bases, leaving 11 bases between the germline ends. The CDR3 protein is CASSLDEFVQYF. CDR3 bases: TGTGCCAGCAGCTTGGATGAGTTCGTTCAGTACTTC.

The V and J genes are TRBV2 and TRBJ1-1; D might be TRBD1 (6 bases). Germline values: CDR1 SNHLY, CDR2 FYNNEI. The CDR3 spans 11 residues. The V gene lost 8 bases and the J gene lost 8 bases, with 12 bases spanning the gap. CDR3 DNA: TGTGCCAGCCTAGGGACAACCGAAGCTTTCTTT. Protein sequence: CASLGTTEAFF.

This clonotype was seen ten or more times. The CDR3 here is CSGYSSDEQFF. CDR3 in DNA: TGCAGCGGGTATAGCTCGGATGAGCAGTTCTTC. The J gene is TRBJ2-1, the V gene TRBV20-1, with no clear D. Germline loops: CDR1 DFQATT, CDR2 SNEGSKA (reference sequence). The CDR3 length is 11 residues.

At least ten counts were recorded for this clonotype. The chain links TRBV20-1 to TRBJ1-4, with D unclear. CDR1 and CDR2 (germline): DFQATT, SNEGSKA (reference sequence). The CDR3 sequence is 11 residues long. The V gene lost 6 bases and the J gene lost 14 bases, with 16 bases spanning the gap. CDR3 sequence (DNA): TGCAGTGCCAGCCTAATGAAAAGGCTGTTTTTT. Translation gives CSASLMKRLFF.

This CDR3 reads CASSDRDRDEAFF. In nucleotides, the CDR3 is TGTGCCAGCAGTGACCGGGACAGGGATGAAGCTTTCTTT. The rearrangement links TRBV25-1 to TRBJ1-1, with 9 bases matching TRBD1. The germline V gene encodes CDR1 MGHDK and CDR2 SYGVNS. The CDR3 consists of 13 residues. The V and J ends lost 3 bases and 7 bases, in that order; junction bases with no gene match: 3.

The CDR3 reads CASSLVVARTGTVETQYF. For the CDR3, the DNA is TGTGCCAGCAGCTTAGTCGTGGCGAGGACCGGGACCGTCGAGACCCAGTACTTC. The rearrangement links TRBV13 to TRBJ2-5; D may be TRBD1 or TRBD2 (5 bases each). Germline CDR1 PRHDT, CDR2 FYEKMQ (reference sequence). The CDR3 spans 18 residues. The V end lost 1 base, the J end lost 5 bases, and 23 bases lay between the germline ends.

The rearrangement links TRBV10-1 to TRBJ2-5, with 12 bases aligning to TRBD2. Germline V gene lookup returns CDR1 WNHNN and CDR2 SYGVQD (reference sequence). This CDR3 is 15 amino acids long. V shed 3 bases and J 4 bases; nucleotides not matched to a gene: 3. The CDR3 region has the DNA TGCGCCAGCAGTGAAACTAGCGGGGGGACAGAGACCCAGTACTTC. Translating it yields CASSETSGGTETQYF.

This clonotype has a handful of counts. The J gene is TRBJ1-2, the V gene TRBV19, with D possibly being TRBD1 (6 bases). The CDR3 consists of 13 residues. Germline assignment: CDR1 LNHDA and CDR2 SQIVND (reference sequence). V lost 7 bases and J 4 bases, leaving 13 bases between the germline ends. DNA of the CDR3: TGTGCCAGTAACAGGGAGGAGGGCTATGGCTACACCTTC. The encoded protein is CASNREEGYGYTF.

This clonotype was recorded many times. The chain joins TRBV5-6 to TRBJ2-7; 9 bases line up with TRBD2. The CDR3 is 15 amino acids. J lost 3 bases, V lost 1 base, and 5 bases had no gene match. Per germline, CDR1 SGHDT and CDR2 YYEEEE. This chain's CDR3 is CASSLLGSGSYEQYF. CDR3 coding DNA: TGTGCCAGCAGCTTGTTGGGTAGCGGGAGCTACGAGCAGTACTTC.

This clonotype appeared many times. The chain uses TRBV10-1 and TRBJ1-6; D possibly corresponds to TRBD1 (6 bases). The V and J ends lost 7 bases and 7 bases respectively, with 14 bases between them. Germline CDR1 and CDR2: WNHNN and SYGVQD (reference sequence). The CDR3 is made up of 14 amino acids. The CDR3 nucleotides read TGCGCCAGCAAGGGACAAGGGGTGAATTCACCCCTCCACTTT. Its translation is CASKGQGVNSPLHF.

V and J are TRBV29-1 and TRBJ2-7; D is uncertain. CDR1 is SQVTM, CDR2 ANQGSEA, per germline. The CDR3 loop spans 12 amino acids. Trimming stripped 6 bases from V and 6 bases from J, with 15 bases between. CDR3 DNA: TGCAGCGTGGGGTCCGCGGTCGGCGAGCAGTACTTC. Translating it yields CSVGSAVGEQYF.

The gene calls are TRBV15 and TRBJ2-1; 7 nucleotides line up with TRBD2. The germline V gene encodes CDR1 LNHNV and CDR2 YYDKDF (reference sequence). The CDR3 has 16 amino acids. With 1 base clipped from V and 4 bases from J, the junction kept 7 bases outside the gene matches. The CDR3 loop is CATSRGRDYLYNEQFF. The CDR3 DNA is TGTGCCACCAGCAGAGGCCGGGACTACCTTTACAATGAGCAGTTCTTC.

This clonotype has more than one count but fewer than ten. V gene TRBV18 combines with J gene TRBJ2-7, with no clear D. Germline CDR1 and CDR2: KGHSH and LQKENI. This CDR3 region has 13 residues. Trimming pared 5 bases from V and 0 bases from J, leaving 8 bases between. CDR3 in DNA: TGTGCCAGCTCAGTCACGAACTCCTACGAGCAGTACTTC. Residues: CASSVTNSYEQYF.